This T cell receptor (beta chain) was obtained from a study of blood T cell repertoires in COVID-19. Study information: PBMCs, B-cell-depleted T cells, or T cells provided the cDNA or gDNA that made up the material.

The CDR3 extends over 16 amino acids. Germline lookup yields CDR1 WSHSY and CDR2 SAAADI. J was trimmed by 2 bases and V by 3 bases; bases with no gene match: 6. This clone has only a few counts. Original processing notes: Amplification of reference gene primers was used by the study to estimate nucleated cell counts. Generated by immunoSEQ multiplex PCR, the TCRdb table keeps only in-frame clones and is missing some. D and trimming come from the DNA, and the V and J calls and clone size come from that table. The repertoire has tens of thousands of clones, 60% to 85% of them found once; the top ten carry approximately 51%.

The source material was peripheral blood. J is TRBJ2-4 and V is TRBV10-2; 8 nucleotides align to TRBD2. This clonotype was obtained from a human donor in a cohort sampled during active COVID-19. This CDR3 reads CASSDPSGGTKNIQYF. The CDR3 nucleotides read TGCGCCAGCAGTGACCCCAGCGGGGGAACCAAAAACATTCAGTACTTC.